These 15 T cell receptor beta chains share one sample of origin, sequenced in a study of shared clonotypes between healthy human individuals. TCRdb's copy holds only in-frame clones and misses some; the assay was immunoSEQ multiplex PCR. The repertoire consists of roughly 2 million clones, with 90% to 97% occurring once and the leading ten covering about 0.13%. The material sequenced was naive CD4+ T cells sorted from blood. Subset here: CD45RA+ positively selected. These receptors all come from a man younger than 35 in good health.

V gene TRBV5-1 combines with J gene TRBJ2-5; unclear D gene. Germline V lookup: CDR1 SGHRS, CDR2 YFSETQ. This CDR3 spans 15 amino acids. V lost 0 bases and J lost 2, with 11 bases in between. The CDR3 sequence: CASSLGEIRQETQYF. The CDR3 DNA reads TGCGCCAGCAGCTTGGGTGAGATCAGACAAGAGACCCAGTACTTC.

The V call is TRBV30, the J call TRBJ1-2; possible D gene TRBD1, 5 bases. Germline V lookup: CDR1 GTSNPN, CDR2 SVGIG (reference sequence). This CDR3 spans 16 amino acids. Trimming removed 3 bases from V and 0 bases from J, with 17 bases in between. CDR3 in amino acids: CAWSYLAGPANYGYTF. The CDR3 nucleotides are TGTGCCTGGAGCTACCTCGCGGGGCCAGCTAACTATGGCTACACCTTC.

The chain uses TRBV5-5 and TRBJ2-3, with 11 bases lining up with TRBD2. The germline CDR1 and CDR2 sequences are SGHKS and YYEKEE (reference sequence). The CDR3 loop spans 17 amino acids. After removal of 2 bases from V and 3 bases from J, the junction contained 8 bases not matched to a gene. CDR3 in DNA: TGTGCCAGCAGCTTATTAGCGGGGGGGCCAGAAACAGATACGCAGTATTTT. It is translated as CASSLLAGGPETDTQYF.

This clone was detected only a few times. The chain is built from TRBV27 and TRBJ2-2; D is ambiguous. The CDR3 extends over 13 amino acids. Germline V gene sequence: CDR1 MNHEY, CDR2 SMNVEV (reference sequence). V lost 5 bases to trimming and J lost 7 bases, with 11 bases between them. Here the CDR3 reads CASSVISSGELFF. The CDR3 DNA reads TGTGCCAGCAGTGTTATTAGCAGCGGGGAGCTGTTTTTT.

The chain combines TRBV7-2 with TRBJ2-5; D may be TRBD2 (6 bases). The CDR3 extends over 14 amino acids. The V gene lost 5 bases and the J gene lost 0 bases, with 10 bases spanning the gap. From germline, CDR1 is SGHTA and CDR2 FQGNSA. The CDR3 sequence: CASSRDWNQETQYF. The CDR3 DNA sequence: TGTGCCAGCAGCCGGGACTGGAACCAAGAGACCCAGTACTTC.

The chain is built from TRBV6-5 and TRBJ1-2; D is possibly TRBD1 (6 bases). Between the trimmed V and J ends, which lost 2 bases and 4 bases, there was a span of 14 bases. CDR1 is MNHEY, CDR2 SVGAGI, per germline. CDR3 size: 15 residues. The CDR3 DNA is TGTGCCAGCAGTTACCCGGGGGCCGGGGGCTATGGCTACACCTTC. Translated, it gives CASSYPGAGGYGYTF.

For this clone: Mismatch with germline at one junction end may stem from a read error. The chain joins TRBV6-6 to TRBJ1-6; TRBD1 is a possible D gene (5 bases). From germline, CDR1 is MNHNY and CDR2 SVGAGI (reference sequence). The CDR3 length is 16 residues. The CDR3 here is CASSYSKGPTNSSLHF. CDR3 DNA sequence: TGTGCCAGCAGTTATTCGAAGGGACCGACAAATTCATCCCTCCACTTT.

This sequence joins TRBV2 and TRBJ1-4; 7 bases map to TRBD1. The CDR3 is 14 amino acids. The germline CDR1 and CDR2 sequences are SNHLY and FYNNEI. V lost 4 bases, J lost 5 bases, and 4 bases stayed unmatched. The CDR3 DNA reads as TGTGCCAGCAGTGGGGGACAGCGAAATGAAAAACTGTTTTTT. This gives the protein CASSGGQRNEKLFF.

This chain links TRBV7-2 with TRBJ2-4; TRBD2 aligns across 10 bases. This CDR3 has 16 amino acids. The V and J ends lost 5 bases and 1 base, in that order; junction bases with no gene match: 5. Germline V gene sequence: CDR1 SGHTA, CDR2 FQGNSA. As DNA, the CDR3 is TGTGCCAGCAGCCGTGGACTAGCGGAGGCCAAAAACATTCAGTACTTC. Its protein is CASSRGLAEAKNIQYF.

The CDR3, as DNA: TGTGCCTGGAGTGACAGGGGAAGCTATGGCTACACCTTC. Residues: CAWSDRGSYGYTF. The chain is built from TRBV30 and TRBJ1-2; TRBD1 aligns across 7 bases. This CDR3 is built from 13 residues. CDR1 is GTSNPN, CDR2 SVGIG, per germline (reference sequence). Trimming removed 1 base from V and 4 bases from J; junction bases left unmatched: 3.

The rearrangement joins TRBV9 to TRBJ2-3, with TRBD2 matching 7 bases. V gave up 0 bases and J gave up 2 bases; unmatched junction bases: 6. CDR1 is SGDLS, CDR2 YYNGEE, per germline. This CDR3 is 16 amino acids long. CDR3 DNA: TGTGCCAGCAGCGTAGCTGGACTAGGTTCCACAGATACGCAGTATTTT. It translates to CASSVAGLGSTDTQYF.

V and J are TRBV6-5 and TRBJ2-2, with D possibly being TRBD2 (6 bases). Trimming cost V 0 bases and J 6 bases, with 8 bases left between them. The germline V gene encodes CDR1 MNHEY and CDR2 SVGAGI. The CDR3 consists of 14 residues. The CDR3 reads CASSYSRGSGELFF. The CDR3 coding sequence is TGTGCCAGCAGTTACTCCCGGGGGTCCGGGGAGCTGTTTTTT.

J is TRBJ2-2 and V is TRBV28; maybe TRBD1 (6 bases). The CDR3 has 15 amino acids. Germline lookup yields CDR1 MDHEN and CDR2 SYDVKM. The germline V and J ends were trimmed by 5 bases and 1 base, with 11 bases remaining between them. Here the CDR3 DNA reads TGTGCCAGCAGTCAGCAACAGGGGAACACCGGGGAGCTGTTTTTT. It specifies CASSQQQGNTGELFF.

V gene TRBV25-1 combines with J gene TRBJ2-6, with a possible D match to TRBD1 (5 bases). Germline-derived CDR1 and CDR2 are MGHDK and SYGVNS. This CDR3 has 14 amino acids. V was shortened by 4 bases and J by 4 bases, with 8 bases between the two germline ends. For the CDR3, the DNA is TGTGCCAGCAGTGCAGGGTCCGGGGCCAACGTCCTGACTTTC. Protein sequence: CASSAGSGANVLTF.

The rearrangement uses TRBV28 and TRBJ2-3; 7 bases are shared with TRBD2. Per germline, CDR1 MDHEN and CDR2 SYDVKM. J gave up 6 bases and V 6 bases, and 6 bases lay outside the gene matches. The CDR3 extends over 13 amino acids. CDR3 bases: TGTGCCAGCAGCCGACCCGGGGGGGATACGCAGTATTTT. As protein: CASSRPGGDTQYF.